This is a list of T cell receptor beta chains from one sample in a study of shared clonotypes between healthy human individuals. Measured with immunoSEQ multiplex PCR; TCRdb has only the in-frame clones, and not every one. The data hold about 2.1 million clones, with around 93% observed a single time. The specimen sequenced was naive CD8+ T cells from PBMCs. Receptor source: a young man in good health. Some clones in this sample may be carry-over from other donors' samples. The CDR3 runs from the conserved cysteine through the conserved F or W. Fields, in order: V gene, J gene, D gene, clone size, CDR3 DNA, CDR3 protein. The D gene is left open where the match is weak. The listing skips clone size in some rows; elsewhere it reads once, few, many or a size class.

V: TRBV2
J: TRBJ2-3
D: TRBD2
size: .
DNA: TGTGCCAGCAGTGAAACTAGCGGGAGGGCCTTTTCGCAGTATTTT
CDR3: CASSETSGRAFSQYF

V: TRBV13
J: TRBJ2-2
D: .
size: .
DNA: TGTGCCAGCAATTCGGCAGGGGCGAACACCGGGGAGCTGTTTTTT
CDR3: CASNSAGANTGELFF

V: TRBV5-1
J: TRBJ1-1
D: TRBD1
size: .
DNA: TGCGCCAGCAGCTCGCTACAGGGGGTCAAAACTGAAGCTTTCTTT
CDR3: CASSSLQGVKTEAFF

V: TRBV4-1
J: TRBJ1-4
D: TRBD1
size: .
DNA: TGCGCCAGCAGCGCTCGGGACAGTTCAACTAATGAAAAACTGTTTTTT
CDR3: CASSARDSSTNEKLFF

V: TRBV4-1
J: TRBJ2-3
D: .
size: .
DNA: TGCGCCAGCAGCCAATCCCTACGACTTAGCACAGATACGCAGTATTTT
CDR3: CASSQSLRLSTDTQYF

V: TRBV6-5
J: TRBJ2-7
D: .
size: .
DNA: TGTGCCAGCAGTTACTCGACCTGGGGGGACGAGCAGTACTTC
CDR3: CASSYSTWGDEQYF

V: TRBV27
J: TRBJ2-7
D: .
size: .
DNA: TGTGCCAGCAGCCCGATCAGGGCGGCCTACGAGCAGTACTTC
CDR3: CASSPIRAAYEQYF

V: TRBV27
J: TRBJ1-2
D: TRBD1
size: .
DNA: TGTGCCAGCAGTCCCCTTCCGGGACAGGGCGCTAACTATGGCTACACCTTC
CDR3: CASSPLPGQGANYGYTF

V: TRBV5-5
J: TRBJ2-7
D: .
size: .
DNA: TGTGCCAGCAGCGCGAGCTACGAGCAGTACTTC
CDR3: CASSASYEQYF

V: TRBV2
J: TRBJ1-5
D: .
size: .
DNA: TGTGCCAGCAGTGAAGCAGGGACACTTAGCAATCAGCCCCAGCATTTT
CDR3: CASSEAGTLSNQPQHF

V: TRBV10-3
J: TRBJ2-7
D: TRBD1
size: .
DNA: TGTGCCATCAGTCCCGACAGGGACTACGAGCAGTACTTC
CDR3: CAISPDRDYEQYF

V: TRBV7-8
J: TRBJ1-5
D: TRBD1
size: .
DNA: TGTGCCAGCAGCTCACCTGGGCAGGGGGCCAGTATCAATCAGCCCCAGCATTTT
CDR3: CASSSPGQGASINQPQHF

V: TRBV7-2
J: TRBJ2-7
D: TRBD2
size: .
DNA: TGTGCCAGTGAGAGGCCAGCGGGGAGGGCCTACGAGCAGTACTTC
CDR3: CASERPAGRAYEQYF

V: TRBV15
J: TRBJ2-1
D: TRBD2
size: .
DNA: TGTGCCACCAGCAGAGTGGGGGGACTAGCTGTGAACAATGAGCAGTTCTTC
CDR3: CATSRVGGLAVNNEQFF

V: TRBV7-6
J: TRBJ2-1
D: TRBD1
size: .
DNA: TGTGCCAGCAGCTTATTTGCAGGGGGCGCGAGGGAGCTAGCGAGATACAATGAGCAGTTCTTC
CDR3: CASSLFAGGARELARYNEQFF

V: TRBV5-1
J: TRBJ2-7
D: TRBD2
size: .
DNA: TGCGCCAGCAGCTTGTTAGCGGGAGGGTCCTACGAGCAGTACTTC
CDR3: CASSLLAGGSYEQYF

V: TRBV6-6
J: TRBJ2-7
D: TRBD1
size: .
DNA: TGTGCCAGCAGTTACCGGACAGGGGGTCCCTACGAGCAGTACTTC
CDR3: CASSYRTGGPYEQYF

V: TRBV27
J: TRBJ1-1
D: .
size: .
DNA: TGTGCCAGCAGTTTTGGGAGGGCACGGACTGAAGCTTTCTTT
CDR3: CASSFGRARTEAFF

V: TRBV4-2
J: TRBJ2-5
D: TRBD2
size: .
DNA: TGTGCCAGCAGCCAAGAGCGGGAGGCCTTTCAAGAGACCCAGTACTTC
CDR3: CASSQEREAFQETQYF

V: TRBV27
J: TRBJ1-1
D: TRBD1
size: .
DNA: TGTGCCAGCAGTCCGCTGACAGGGAAGTTCGACACTGAAGCTTTCTTT
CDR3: CASSPLTGKFDTEAFF

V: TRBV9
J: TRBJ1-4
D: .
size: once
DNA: TGTGCCAGCAGCCCTACGGGAGGTTCTAATGAAAAACTGTTTTTT
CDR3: CASSPTGGSNEKLFF

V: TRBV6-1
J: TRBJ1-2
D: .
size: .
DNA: TGTGCCAGCAGTGAGACAGACCTTTATGGCTACACCTTC
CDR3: CASSETDLYGYTF

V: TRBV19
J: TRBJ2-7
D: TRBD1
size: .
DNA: TGTGCCAGTAGTAAAGGGACAGGGCGCGACGAGCAGTACTTC
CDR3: CASSKGTGRDEQYF